These 10 T cell receptor beta chains were sequenced from one sample in a study of T cell responses to AZD1222 COVID-19 vaccine. The table came from immunoSEQ multiplex PCR; TCRdb's copy has only in-frame clones and leaves some out. The data show fewer than 100,000 clones, around 85% seen once. This material consisted of peripheral blood, taken 28 days after the second AZD1222 dose. These receptors were obtained from an adult who received the AZD1222 COVID-19 vaccine.

This clone was found once. The V gene is TRBV7-3, the J gene TRBJ2-1; 10 bases map to TRBD2. Losses at the gene ends were 2 bases for V and 4 bases for J; bases not matched to a gene: 2. Germline V gives CDR1 SGHTA, CDR2 FQGTGA. The CDR3 spans 15 residues. In nucleotides, the CDR3 is TGTGCCAGCAGCTTATCTAGCGGGGGTTACAATGAGCAGTTCTTC. Translation: CASSLSSGGYNEQFF.

This clone came up once. The chain has TRBV6-5 and TRBJ1-6; the D is unclear. Trimming took off 7 bases at V and 6 bases at J, with 13 bases between the two ends. Per the germline V gene, CDR1 is MNHEY and CDR2 is SVGAGI. The length of the CDR3 is 14 residues. The CDR3 reads CASTLVGSNSPLHF. The CDR3 bases are TGTGCCAGCACATTGGTTGGGTCTAATTCACCCCTCCACTTT.

The gene calls are TRBV5-1 and TRBJ1-6; 8 nucleotides match TRBD1. J gave up 7 bases and V 0 bases, and 6 bases lay outside the gene matches. CDR1 SGHRS and CDR2 YFSETQ come from the germline V gene. This CDR3 spans 16 amino acids. The CDR3: CASSLGTGTMNSPLHF. CDR3 DNA: TGCGCCAGCAGCTTGGGGACAGGGACTATGAATTCACCCCTCCACTTT.

The chain combines TRBV7-6 with TRBJ1-3; 9 nucleotides align to TRBD1. V was pared by 0 bases and J by 8 bases, with 8 bases of the junction left unmatched. CDR1 and CDR2 (germline): SGHVS, FNYEAQ. The length of the CDR3 is 16 residues. The DNA for the CDR3 is TGTGCCAGCAGCTTAGCGGGGACAGGGTCGGAAGACACCATATATTTT. It yields the protein CASSLAGTGSEDTIYF.

This chain links TRBV18 with TRBJ1-2; D unclear. V dropped 2 bases and J dropped 7 bases, with 14 bases sitting between them. The CDR3 has 14 amino acids. The germline V gene has CDR1 KGHSH and CDR2 LQKENI. The chain's CDR3 is CASSPNERGGGYTF. The CDR3 DNA reads TGTGCCAGCTCACCAAACGAGCGCGGTGGTGGCTACACCTTC.

The CDR3 sequence: CASSLPGTRNTGELFF. DNA for the CDR3: TGCGCCAGCAGCTTGCCCGGGACACGGAACACCGGGGAGCTGTTTTTT. The chain has TRBV5-1 and TRBJ2-2; a possible D gene is TRBD1 (6 bases). Trimming left V 1 base short and J 1 base short, with 11 bases between. Germline V lookup: CDR1 SGHRS, CDR2 YFSETQ. CDR3 length: 16 residues.

V gene TRBV9 combines with J gene TRBJ2-1, with 10 bases matching TRBD2. With V trimmed by 0 bases and J by 3 bases, 6 bases remained unmatched. The CDR3 contains 17 residues. CDR1 and CDR2 from the germline V gene are SGDLS and YYNGEE. CDR3 in DNA: TGTGCCAGCAGCGTAGGGGCTAGCGGGGGCCACTACAATGAGCAGTTCTTC. Translation: CASSVGASGGHYNEQFF.

The chain uses TRBV19 and TRBJ2-3, with D perhaps TRBD2 (5 bases). The CDR3 totals 13 residues. Trimming cost V 7 bases and J 7 bases, with 15 bases left between them. The germline V gene encodes CDR1 LNHDA and CDR2 SQIVND (reference sequence). In DNA, the CDR3 is TGTGCCAGTACCCGCCCAGGAGGTAATACGCAGTATTTT. Protein sequence: CASTRPGGNTQYF.

V and J are TRBV11-2 and TRBJ2-1, with no clear D. The germline V gene has CDR1 SGHAT and CDR2 FQNNGV. Trimming stripped 1 base from V and 1 base from J, with 2 bases between. The CDR3 extends over 13 amino acids. CDR3 sequence reads: CASSLGSYNEQFF. CDR3 nucleotide sequence: TGTGCCAGCAGCTTAGGGTCCTACAATGAGCAGTTCTTC.

This clone was seen only once. The V call is TRBV2, the J call TRBJ2-3, with D unresolved. CDR3 length equals 15 residues. Looked up from germline, CDR1 is SNHLY and CDR2 is FYNNEI. Trimming took off 6 bases at V and 7 bases at J, with 20 bases between the two ends. The CDR3 region is CASSGSRLPLNTQYF. CDR3 bases: TGTGCCAGCAGCGGCTCAAGGTTGCCTTTGAATACGCAGTATTTT.